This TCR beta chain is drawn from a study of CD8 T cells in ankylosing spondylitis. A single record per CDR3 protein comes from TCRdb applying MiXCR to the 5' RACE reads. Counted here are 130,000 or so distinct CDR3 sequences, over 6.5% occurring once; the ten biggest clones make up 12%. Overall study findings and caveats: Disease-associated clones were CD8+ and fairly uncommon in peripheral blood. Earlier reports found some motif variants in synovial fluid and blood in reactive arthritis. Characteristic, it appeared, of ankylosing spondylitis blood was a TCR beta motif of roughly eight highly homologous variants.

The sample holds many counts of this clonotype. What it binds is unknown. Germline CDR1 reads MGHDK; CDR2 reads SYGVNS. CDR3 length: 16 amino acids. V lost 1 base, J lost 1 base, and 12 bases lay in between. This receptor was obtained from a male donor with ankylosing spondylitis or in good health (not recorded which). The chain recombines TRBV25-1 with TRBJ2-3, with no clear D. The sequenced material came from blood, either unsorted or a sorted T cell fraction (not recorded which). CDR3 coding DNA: TGTGCCAGCAGTGAATTCTACCTCGCAGGCACAGATACGCAGTATTTT. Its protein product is CASSEFYLAGTDTQYF.